This TCR beta chain comes out of a study of tumor and adjacent non-tumor tissue in lung cancer. Looking at the study overall: Patients comprised roughly 12 adenocarcinoma, 2 squamous cell carcinoma and 1 small cell lung cancer.

RNA was extracted from bulk tissue without any cell sorting. For this clonotype: What it binds is not known. A read error is possible here, since a much larger clone lies one base away.

Study-level points and caveats: Significantly higher TCR diversity was found in tumor than normal lung.

Germline V CDR1 and CDR2: SQVTM, ANQGSEA. The CDR3 loop spans 14 amino acids. The V gene lost 7 bases and the J gene lost 0 bases, with 15 bases spanning the gap. TCRbeta libraries were built with three rounds of nested PCR, modified from ARM-PCR. MiXCR, run by TCRdb on the multiplex PCR reads, gives a single entry per CDR3 protein. The repertoire holds some 200,000 distinct CDR3 sequences, with roughly 70% as singletons. The V gene is TRBV29-1, the J gene TRBJ1-1; D is uncertain. The sequenced material came from lung tumor tissue. The TCR comes from a man between 60 and 75 years old with non-small cell lung cancer. The CDR3 here is CSAPRGRVNTEAFF. As DNA, the CDR3 is TGCAGCGCTCCCCGTGGGAGAGTGAACACTGAAGCTTTCTTT.